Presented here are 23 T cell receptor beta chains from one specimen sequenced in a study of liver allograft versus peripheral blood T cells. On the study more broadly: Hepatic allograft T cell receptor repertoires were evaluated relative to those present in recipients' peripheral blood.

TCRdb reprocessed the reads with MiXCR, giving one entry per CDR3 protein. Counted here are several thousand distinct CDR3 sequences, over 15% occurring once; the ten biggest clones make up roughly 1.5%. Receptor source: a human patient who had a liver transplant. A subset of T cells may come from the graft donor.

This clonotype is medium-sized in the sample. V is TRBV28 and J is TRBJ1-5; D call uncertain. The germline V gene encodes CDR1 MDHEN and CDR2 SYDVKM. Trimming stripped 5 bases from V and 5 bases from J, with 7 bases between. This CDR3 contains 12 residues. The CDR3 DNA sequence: TGTGCCAGCAGTCCTCCCTATCAGCCCCAGCATTTT. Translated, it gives CASSPPYQPQHF.

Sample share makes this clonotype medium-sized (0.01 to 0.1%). The CDR3 region is CASSWDSDSGNTIYF. As DNA, the CDR3 is TGTGCCAGTAGTTGGGACTCAGACTCTGGAAACACCATATATTTT. The gene calls are TRBV19 and TRBJ1-3, with D perhaps TRBD1 (5 bases). Germline loops: CDR1 LNHDA, CDR2 SQIVND (reference sequence). The V and J ends lost 5 bases and 0 bases respectively, with 11 bases between them. This CDR3 comprises 15 residues.

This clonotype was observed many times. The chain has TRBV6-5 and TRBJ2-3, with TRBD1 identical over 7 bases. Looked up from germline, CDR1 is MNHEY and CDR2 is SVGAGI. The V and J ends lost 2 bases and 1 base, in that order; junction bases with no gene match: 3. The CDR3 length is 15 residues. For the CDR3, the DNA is TGTGCCAGCAGTTACACCGGGACAGGCACAGATACGCAGTATTTT. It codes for CASSYTGTGTDTQYF.

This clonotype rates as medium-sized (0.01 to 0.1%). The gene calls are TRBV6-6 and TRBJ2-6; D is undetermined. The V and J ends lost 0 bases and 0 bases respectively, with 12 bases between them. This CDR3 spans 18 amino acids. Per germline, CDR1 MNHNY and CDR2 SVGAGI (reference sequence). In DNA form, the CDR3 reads TGTGCCAGCAGTTACTCTCGGAGACGGGTCTCTGGGGCCAACGTCCTGACTTTC. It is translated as CASSYSRRRVSGANVLTF.

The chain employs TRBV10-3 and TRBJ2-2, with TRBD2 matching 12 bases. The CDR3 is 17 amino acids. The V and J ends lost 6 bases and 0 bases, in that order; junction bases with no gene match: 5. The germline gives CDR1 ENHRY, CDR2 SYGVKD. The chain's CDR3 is CAIRPGLAGPNTGELFF. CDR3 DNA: TGTGCCATCAGACCGGGACTAGCGGGCCCGAACACCGGGGAGCTGTTTTTT.

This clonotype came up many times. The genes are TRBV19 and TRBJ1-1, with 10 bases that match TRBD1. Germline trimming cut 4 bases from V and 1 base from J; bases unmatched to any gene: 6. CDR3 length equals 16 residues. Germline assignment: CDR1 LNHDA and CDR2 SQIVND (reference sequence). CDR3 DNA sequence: TGTGCCAGTAGTACGACAGGGGGCGCGGGGAACACTGAAGCTTTCTTT. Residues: CASSTTGGAGNTEAFF.

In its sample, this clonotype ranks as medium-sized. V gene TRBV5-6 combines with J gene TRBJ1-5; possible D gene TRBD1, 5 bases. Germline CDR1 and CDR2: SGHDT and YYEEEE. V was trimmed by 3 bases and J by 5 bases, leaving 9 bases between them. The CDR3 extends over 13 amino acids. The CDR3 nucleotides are TGTGCCAGCAGCTCAGGGACGGATCAGCCCCAGCATTTT. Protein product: CASSSGTDQPQHF. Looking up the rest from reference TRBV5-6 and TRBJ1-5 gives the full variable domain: DAGVTQSPTHLIKTRGQQVTLRCSPKSGHDTVSWYQQALGQGPQFIFQYYEEEERQRGNFPDRFSGHQFPNYSSELNVNALLLGDSALYLCASSSGTDQPQHFGDGTRLSIL.

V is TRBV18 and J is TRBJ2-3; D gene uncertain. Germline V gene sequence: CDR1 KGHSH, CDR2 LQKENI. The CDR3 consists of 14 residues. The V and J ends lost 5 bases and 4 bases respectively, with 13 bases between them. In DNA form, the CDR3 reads TGTGCCAGCTCAGCACATGGTACGGCAGATACGCAGTATTTT. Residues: CASSAHGTADTQYF. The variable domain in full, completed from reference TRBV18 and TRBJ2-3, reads NAGVMQNPRHLVRRRGQEARLRCSPMKGHSHVYWYRQLPEEGLKFMVYLQKENIIDESGMPKERFSAEFPKEGPSILRIQQVVRGDSAAYFCASSAHGTADTQYFGPGTRLTVL.

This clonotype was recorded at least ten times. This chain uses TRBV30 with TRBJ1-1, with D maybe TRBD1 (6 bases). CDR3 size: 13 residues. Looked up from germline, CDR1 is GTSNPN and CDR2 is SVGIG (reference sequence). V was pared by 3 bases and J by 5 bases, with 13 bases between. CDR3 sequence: CAWRGAIGTEAFF. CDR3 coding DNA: TGTGCCTGGAGGGGGGCCATCGGGACTGAAGCTTTCTTT.

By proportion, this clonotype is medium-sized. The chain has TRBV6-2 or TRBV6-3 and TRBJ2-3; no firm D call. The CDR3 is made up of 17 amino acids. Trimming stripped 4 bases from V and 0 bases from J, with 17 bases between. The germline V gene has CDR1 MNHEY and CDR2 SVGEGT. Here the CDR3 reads CASSSLQVDTSTDTQYF. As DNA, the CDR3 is TGTGCCAGCAGTTCCCTCCAGGTTGATACTAGCACAGATACGCAGTATTTT.

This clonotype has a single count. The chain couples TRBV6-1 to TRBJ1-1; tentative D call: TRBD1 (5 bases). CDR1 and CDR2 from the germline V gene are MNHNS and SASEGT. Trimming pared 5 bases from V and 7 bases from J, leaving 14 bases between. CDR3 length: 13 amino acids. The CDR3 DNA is TGTGCCAGCAGTTATGACAGAAGCCATGAAGCTTTCTTT. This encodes CASSYDRSHEAFF.

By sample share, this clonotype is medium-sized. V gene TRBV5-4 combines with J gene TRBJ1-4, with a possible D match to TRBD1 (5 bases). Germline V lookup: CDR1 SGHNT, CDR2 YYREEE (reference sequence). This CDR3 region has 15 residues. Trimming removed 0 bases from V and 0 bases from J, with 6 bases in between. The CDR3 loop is CASSLGGATNEKLFF. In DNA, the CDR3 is TGTGCCAGCAGCTTGGGGGGGGCAACTAATGAAAAACTGTTTTTT.

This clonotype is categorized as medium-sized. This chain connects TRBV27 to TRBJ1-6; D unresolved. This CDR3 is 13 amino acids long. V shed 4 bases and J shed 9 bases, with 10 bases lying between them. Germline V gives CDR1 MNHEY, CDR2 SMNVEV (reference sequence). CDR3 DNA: TGTGCCAGCAGTTACAAGGGAGGTTCACCCCTCCACTTT. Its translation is CASSYKGGSPLHF.

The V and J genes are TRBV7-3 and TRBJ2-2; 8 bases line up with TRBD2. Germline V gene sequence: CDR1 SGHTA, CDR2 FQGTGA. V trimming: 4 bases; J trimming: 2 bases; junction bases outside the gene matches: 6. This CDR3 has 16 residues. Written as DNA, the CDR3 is TGTGCCAGCAGCTCCTCCGGGACTAGAAACACCGGGGAGCTGTTTTTT. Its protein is CASSSSGTRNTGELFF.

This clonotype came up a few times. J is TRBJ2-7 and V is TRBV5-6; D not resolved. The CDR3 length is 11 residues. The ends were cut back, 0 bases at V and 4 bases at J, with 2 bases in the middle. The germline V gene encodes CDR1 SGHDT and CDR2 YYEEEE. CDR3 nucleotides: TGTGCCAGCAGCTTGGGATACGAGCAGTACTTC. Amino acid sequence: CASSLGYEQYF.

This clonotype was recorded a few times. The DNA of the CDR3 is TGTGCCAGCAGCTTGGATTCGGCTCCCTACAATGAGCAGTTCTTC. Protein sequence: CASSLDSAPYNEQFF. The V call is TRBV5-4, the J call TRBJ2-1; D call uncertain. Germline V gives CDR1 SGHNT, CDR2 YYREEE (reference sequence). Trimming stripped 0 bases from V and 2 bases from J, with 9 bases between. The CDR3 covers 15 residues.

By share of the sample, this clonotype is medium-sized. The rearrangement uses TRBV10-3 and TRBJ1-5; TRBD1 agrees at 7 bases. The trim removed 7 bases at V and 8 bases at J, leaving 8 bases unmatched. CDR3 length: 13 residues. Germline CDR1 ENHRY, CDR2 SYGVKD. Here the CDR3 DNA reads TGTGCCATCACTGACAGGGTGGGGGAGCCCCAGCATTTT. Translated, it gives CAITDRVGEPQHF.

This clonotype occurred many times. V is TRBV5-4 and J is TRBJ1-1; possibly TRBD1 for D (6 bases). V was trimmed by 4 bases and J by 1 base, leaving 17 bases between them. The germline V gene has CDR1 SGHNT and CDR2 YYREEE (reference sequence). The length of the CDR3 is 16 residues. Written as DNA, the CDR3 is TGTGCCAGCAGCCCTGCCGGATGGACAGAGAACACTGAAGCTTTCTTT. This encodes CASSPAGWTENTEAFF.

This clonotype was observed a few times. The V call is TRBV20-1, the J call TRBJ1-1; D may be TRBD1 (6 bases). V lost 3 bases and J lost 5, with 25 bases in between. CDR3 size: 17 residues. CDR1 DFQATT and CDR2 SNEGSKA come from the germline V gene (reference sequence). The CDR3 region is CSAREVSGVLRRTEAFF. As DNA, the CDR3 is TGCAGTGCTAGGGAGGTGTCAGGGGTTTTGAGAAGGACTGAAGCTTTCTTT.

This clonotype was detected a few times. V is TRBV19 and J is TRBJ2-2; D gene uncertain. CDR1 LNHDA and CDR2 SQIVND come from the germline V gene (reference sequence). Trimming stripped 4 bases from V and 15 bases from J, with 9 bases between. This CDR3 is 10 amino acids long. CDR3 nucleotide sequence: TGTGCCAGTAGTAGTGTATCGGTGTTTTTT. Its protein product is CASSSVSVFF.

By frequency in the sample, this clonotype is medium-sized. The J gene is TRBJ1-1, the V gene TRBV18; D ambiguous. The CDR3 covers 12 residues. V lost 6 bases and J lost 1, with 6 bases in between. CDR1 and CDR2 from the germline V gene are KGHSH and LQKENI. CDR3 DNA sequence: TGTGCCAGCTCCCAACGGAACACTGAAGCTTTCTTT. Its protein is CASSQRNTEAFF.

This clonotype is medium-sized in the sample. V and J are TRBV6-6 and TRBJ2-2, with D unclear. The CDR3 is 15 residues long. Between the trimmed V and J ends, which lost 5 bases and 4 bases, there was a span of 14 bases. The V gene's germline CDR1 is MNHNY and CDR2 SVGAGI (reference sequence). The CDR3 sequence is CASSAVALTTGELFF. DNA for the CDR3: TGTGCCAGCAGTGCAGTTGCACTTACCACCGGGGAGCTGTTTTTT.

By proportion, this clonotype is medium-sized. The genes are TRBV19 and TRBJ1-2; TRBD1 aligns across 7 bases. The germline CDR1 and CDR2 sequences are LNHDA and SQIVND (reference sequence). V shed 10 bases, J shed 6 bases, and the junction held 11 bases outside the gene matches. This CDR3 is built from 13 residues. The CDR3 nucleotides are TGTGCCACTGAGGGACAGAGGGGAAATGGCTACACCTTC. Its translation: CATEGQRGNGYTF.